This T cell receptor (beta chain) was identified in a study of cytomegalovirus exposure and HLA in healthy donors (dated by TCRdb to the late 2010s). General notes on the study: In an earlier analysis of about 560 of the donors, approximately 260 Gb of sequence data and 117 million unique TCR beta sequences from about 179 million T cells were reported. An early release covering 550 to 650 HLA-typed donors comprised about 320 gigabases of sequencing data and 85 million to 100 million unique TCR sequences. The genetic ancestry cluster associated with self-reported Caucasian donors included over 65% of the roughly 400 genotyped donors. The study aimed to test whether signatures of past pathogen exposure could be identified by cataloging public T cell receptors. The study profiled the T cell repertoires of hundreds of subjects by immunosequencing and related them to cytomegalovirus serostatus. A separate validation cohort of over a hundred different subjects was used in addition to the roughly 670-subject first cohort. The study combined high-throughput TCR immunosequencing, statistical association of individual TCRs with disease status, and machine learning to predict cytomegalovirus infection status. A later analysis re-examined previously published TCR beta repertoires from around 670 donors and added high-resolution HLA genotyping to investigate patterns of TCR occurrence. Rather than drawing on any new phenotypic data, the later analysis identified candidate immune exposures from TCR beta sequences and the way those sequences occurred across donors. In an earlier analysis of 550 to 700 of the donors, high-throughput TCR beta sequencing was used to judge whether each TCR beta V gene segment behaved as functional or pseudogenic. Donor age, sex, ethnicity and CMV serostatus were collected together with the repertoire data. A later genetic analysis used genome-wide SNP genotypes for about three fifths of the 666 donors, treating that subset as a discovery cohort. Every repertoire in the discovery cohort had been generated on one and the same sequencing platform. HLA typing included class I and class II loci at four-digit resolution. The number of donors typed differed by locus, with about 629-630 for A, B, C, DRB1 and DQB1, roughly 550 for DQA1, under 610 for DPA1, and some 440 for DPB1. Several DR-DQ haplotypes were treated as single units for association and clustering because of strong linkage in the cohort. Among about 370 genotyped donors of the cohort, an average of approximately 240,000 unique TCR beta nucleotide sequences was sequenced per donor, of which 15% to 20% were non-productive. What the work shows at the level of the full study, not this receptor alone: A further reported finding was that TCR beta sequences accurately predicted the HLA-A and HLA-B alleles for most subjects in the first cohort. The presence/absence analyses assumed that sequencing depth was roughly uniform across donors, and that assumption may not be true. Compared with the roughly 670-donor mean, donors in an Asian-associated ancestry cluster had fewer N-insertions in productive TCRs, according to a later genetic analysis. In both the original and validation cohorts, the classifier was reported to diagnose cytomegalovirus status with high specificity and sensitivity. The authors suggested that the approach could potentially be generalized to other disease states and immunological phenotypes. Assigning TCR associations to individual alleles was difficult when HLA alleles, especially DR and DQ, strongly co-occurred. In a later analysis, TCR association rates were found to vary across HLA loci, with the most associated TCRs seen for DRB1 alleles and the fewest for HLA-C alleles. In a later analysis, HLA-associated TCR beta chains showed more clonal expansion and lower generation probabilities than non-associated chains that were equally common. CMV serostatus was the only immune exposure information available for the cohort. While some public TCRs were present in many individuals, most TCR sequences turned up only very rarely across donors. A later analysis reported that several top co-occurrence clusters appeared linked to parvovirus B19, influenza, CMV and Epstein-Barr virus. V-gene and J-gene trimming of TCR beta chains was associated with a missense DCLRE1C variant in a later genetic analysis, and the association was replicated in an independent cohort. A later analysis found that most CMV-associated TCR beta chains appeared HLA-restricted, with HLA associations seemingly driven largely by CMV exposure. Because counts were too low, more than 15 rarely observed V segments, including chromosome 9 orphons, were left out of the earlier analysis of approximately 500 of the donors. Three of the identified cytomegalovirus-associated TCR beta chains were confirmed in vitro to be specific for cytomegalovirus antigens. Because HLA typing was unavailable for some donors at each locus, only the typed subset was used in association tests. Linkage disequilibrium might explain the correlated functional status among segregating V segments, but an unknown experimental factor could not be ruled out. Some IMGT-functional V segments, including TRBV6-2 and TRBV6-3, could not be told apart with the 87-base-pair reads, so those segments were excluded. In an earlier analysis of some 550 of the donors, most TCR beta V segments were observed in productive rearrangements about 90% or about 30% of the time, broadly matching IMGT annotations. The cohort was sequenced for TCR beta chains only, and without alpha or paired-chain data the features that could be detected were limited. A later analysis associated 16,951 TCR beta sequences with specific HLA alleles at a false discovery rate of 0.05. The study gave a list of 150 to 200 TCR beta chains associated with cytomegalovirus. A cluster of highly shared sequence variants was judged likely to be a technical artifact of the sequencing pipeline.

This clone was counted a single time. Its antigen remains undetermined. Per-nucleotide qualities are absent, and no much larger clonotype sits a single base away. The cohort consisted of 600 or so healthy bone marrow donors. Cohort members were all nominally healthy when sampled, although unrecorded immune exposures were likely present. CMV serostatus was positive for 289 and negative for about 50% of the roughly 670 cohort members, and was not recorded for this donor. Each donor provided a peripheral blood sample, and peripheral blood mononuclear cells were used for TCR beta sequencing. Genomic DNA was extracted from the blood cell samples with the Qiagen DNeasy Blood Extraction Kit. Taken from cysteine to phenylalanine, the CDR3 has 17 residues. The read is trimmed to its CDR3 DNA, 51 bases read in frame from base 1. The germline V gene supplies CDR1 SGHVS and CDR2 FNYEAQ. V and J are trimmed by 5 bases and 5 bases, and the gene matches miss 11 bases of the junction.

Receptors were amplified or captured by the immunoSEQ multiplex PCR assay. A mixture of 60 forward primers for TCR Vbeta segments and 13 reverse primers for TCR Jbeta segments was used in the multiplex PCR. Amplification of the CDR3 region of rearranged TCR beta genes was performed with a multiplex PCR assay on genomic DNA. The amplified TCR beta libraries were sequenced on the Illumina HiSeq System as 87-base-pair reads. The study's processing was this. In a later analysis, some 80 million unique TCR beta chains were counted across the roughly 670 repertoires, and roughly 11 million of these chains were shared by at least two donors. Raw reads were error-corrected and collapsed into unique sequences with a nearest-neighbor algorithm that merged closely related sequences to remove PCR and sequencing errors. CDR3 sequences were aligned to IMGT reference sequences to assign V, D and J gene segments. For a sequence to be retained, at least a six-nucleotide match to both a V gene segment and a J gene segment was required. Rearrangements were classified as productive when the CDR3 lacked stop codons and remained in frame with V and J, and all other rearrangements were classified as non-productive. Following IMGT convention, CDR3 was defined as the stretch from the second conserved V-encoded cysteine to the conserved J-encoded phenylalanine. Sequences without an unambiguous match to a single V gene segment were excluded from the earlier analysis of several hundred of the donors. An earlier analysis of almost 600 of the donors classified V segments as functional when productive rearrangements were above 56.7% and as segregating when the standard deviation between donors was above 5%. A statistical classification framework was built to diagnose cytomegalovirus status from the catalog of TCR beta chain sequences. In a later analysis, V and J genes were assigned by comparing TCR nucleotide sequences against IMGT/GENE-DB human TR gene sequences. In a later analysis, CDR3 sequences and most-parsimonious VDJ recombination scenarios were assigned using the TCRdist pipeline. In a later analysis, each TCR beta chain was defined by its CDR3 amino acid sequence together with its V-gene family, and reads lacking a unique V-gene family were excluded. To address suspected cross-contamination and a sequencing artifact, a later analysis removed around 600 highly shared, low-generation-probability nucleotide sequences. For each public chain, a later analysis derived a clonal expansion index from normalized ranks of inferred template counts within each repertoire. In a later analysis, generation probabilities were computed with a VDJ recombination model fitted to out-of-frame rearrangements, and the resulting probabilities were checked against IGoR. Hypergeometric tests were used in a later analysis to score TCR-TCR, TCR-HLA and TCR-CMV co-occurrence, with a repertoire-size bias correction applied to the TCR pairs. False discovery rates were estimated in a later analysis by permuting HLA or CMV assignments 20 times. In a later analysis, co-occurring TCRs were grouped using DBSCAN, and TCRdist sequence similarity was added for clustering within HLA-allele-positive subsets. Repertoires with fewer than 30,000 or more than 120,000 public chains were left out of co-occurrence clustering, as were several repertoires with anomalous nucleotide sharing. TCRdb mirrors the immuneACCESS table, restricted to in-frame sequences. Some clones are absent from its copies; in checked studies, under half trace to an unresolved V gene, and the reason for the others is unknown. V, J and clone size derive from that table, while D and trimming were established from the DNA sequence. This sample comprises approximately 200,000 clones, about 84% of them detected only once. The top ten clonotypes cover about 1.2% of the sample.

Sequences were obtained from PBMCs. The chain is assembled from TRBV7-6 and TRBJ2-1, with TRBD2 matching 11 junction bases. The TCR was taken from a human donor in good health. The CDR3 region: CASSEGTSGFRNNEQFF. The DNA is TGTGCCAGCAGCGAGGGGACTAGCGGATTCCGCAACAATGAGCAGTTCTTC.